One sample yielded the 19 T cell receptor beta chains listed below, sequenced in a study of pediatric ulcerative colitis. The method was immunoSEQ multiplex PCR; TCRdb's version includes in-frame clones alone and lacks a portion of them. Of roughly 10,000 clones in the sample, about 87% were seen once. The sequenced sample was blood. The receptors shown here come from a girl aged 5-17 years with moderate ulcerative colitis.

The chain couples TRBV28 to TRBJ2-6; 8 nucleotides match TRBD2. The V segment lost 7 bases and the J segment 2 bases; nucleotides outside the gene matches: 4. CDR1 and CDR2 from the germline V gene are MDHEN and SYDVKM. The CDR3 covers 15 residues. The CDR3 loop reads CASTAGGAGANVLTF. CDR3 coding DNA: TGTGCCAGCACTGCCGGGGGGGCTGGGGCCAACGTCCTGACTTTC.

CDR3 sequence: CASSRTGGRKQPQHF. The CDR3 region has the DNA TGTGCCAGCAGTAGGACAGGGGGCAGGAAACAGCCCCAGCATTTT. This sequence joins TRBV2 and TRBJ1-5, with 11 bases matching TRBD1. Germline-derived CDR1 and CDR2 are SNHLY and FYNNEI. The CDR3 contains 15 residues. Losses at the gene ends were 5 bases for V and 7 bases for J; bases not matched to a gene: 7.

The chain uses TRBV5-4 and TRBJ2-2; tentative D call: TRBD2 (6 bases). Germline CDR1 reads SGHNT; CDR2 reads YYREEE (reference sequence). The CDR3 length is 14 residues. Trimming pared 4 bases from V and 6 bases from J, leaving 13 bases between. CDR3 sequence (DNA): TGTGCCAGCAGCCCAGGCGGGACGGCCGGGGAGCTGTTTTTT. Translated, it gives CASSPGGTAGELFF.

The rearrangement links TRBV2 to TRBJ2-3, with 8 bases fitting TRBD2. Trimming removed 2 bases from V and 2 bases from J; junction bases left unmatched: 6. The CDR3 has 16 residues. Germline CDR1 is SNHLY and CDR2 is FYNNEI. The CDR3 bases are TGTGCCAGCAGTGAATCAGCGGGAGCTACCACAGATACGCAGTATTTT. Amino acid sequence: CASSESAGATTDTQYF.

The chain has TRBV4-1 and TRBJ1-1; weak D call: TRBD1 (6 bases). V was trimmed by 0 bases and J by 0 bases, leaving 14 bases between them. CDR1 and CDR2 (germline): MGHRA, YSYEKL. The CDR3 is 17 residues long. In DNA, the CDR3 is TGCGCCAGCAGCCAAGAGGGAGGAGGGGGGTTGAACACTGAAGCTTTCTTT. Protein product: CASSQEGGGGLNTEAFF.

The chain links TRBV28 to TRBJ2-7; D possibly matches TRBD1 or TRBD2 (6 bases each). This CDR3 is built from 14 residues. Germline loops: CDR1 MDHEN, CDR2 SYDVKM. Trimming removed 4 bases from V and 1 base from J, with 11 bases in between. The CDR3 DNA reads TGTGCCAGCAGTTCCTGGAGGGGGTCCTACGAGCAGTACTTC. Protein sequence: CASSSWRGSYEQYF.

V gene TRBV7-2 combines with J gene TRBJ2-7; possibly TRBD2 for D (6 bases). The V gene lost 5 bases and the J gene lost 2 bases, with 16 bases spanning the gap. This CDR3 is 15 amino acids long. CDR1 SGHTA and CDR2 FQGNSA come from the germline V gene. CDR3 DNA: TGTGCCAGCAGCCCCGTTCGGGGGTGGACCTACGAGCAGTACTTC. Amino acid sequence: CASSPVRGWTYEQYF.

The rearrangement links TRBV28 to TRBJ2-5; 12 nucleotides line up with TRBD1. CDR3 length: 16 amino acids. Per germline, CDR1 MDHEN and CDR2 SYDVKM. V shed 6 bases and J 2 bases; nucleotides not matched to a gene: 7. The CDR3 DNA reads TGTGCCAGCAGCGTGTGGGACAGGGGGCCACAAGAGACCCAGTACTTC. Its protein product is CASSVWDRGPQETQYF.

This chain connects TRBV18 to TRBJ2-5; no clear D. The V and J ends lost 3 bases and 2 bases respectively, with 7 bases between them. The germline V gene has CDR1 KGHSH and CDR2 LQKENI. This CDR3 region has 13 residues. CDR3 amino acids: CASSPNPQETQYF. The CDR3 DNA is TGTGCCAGCTCACCGAACCCTCAAGAGACCCAGTACTTC.

V usage is TRBV7-3 and J usage is TRBJ1-1; 7 nucleotides align to TRBD1. Germline V gives CDR1 SGHTA, CDR2 FQGTGA. The length of the CDR3 is 14 residues. V dropped 2 bases and J dropped 1; count of bases not matched to a gene: 1. In DNA form, the CDR3 reads TGTGCCAGCAGCTTAGGGACAGAGAACACTGAAGCTTTCTTT. It encodes CASSLGTENTEAFF. Looking up the rest from reference TRBV7-3 and TRBJ1-1 gives the full variable domain: GAGVSQTPSNKVTEKGKYVELRCDPISGHTALYWYRQSLGQGPEFLIYFQGTGAADDSGLPNDRFFAVRPEGSVSTLKIQRTERGDSAVYLCASSLGTENTEAFFGQGTRLTVV.

For this clone: This same CDR3 is encoded by further DNA sequences in the sample. CDR3 sequence: CASSQDPGHGYTF. Here the CDR3 DNA reads TGCGCCAGCAGCCAAGATCCTGGCCATGGCTACACCTTC. V usage is TRBV4-1 and J usage is TRBJ1-2; no reliable D call. The CDR3 spans 13 residues. Germline V gene sequence: CDR1 MGHRA, CDR2 YSYEKL. V was shortened by 0 bases and J by 6 bases, with 8 bases between the two germline ends.

The chain links TRBV6-5 to TRBJ2-1, with D perhaps matching TRBD1 (6 bases). Germline V gene data show CDR1 as MNHEY and CDR2 as SVGAGI. Trimming shortened V by 0 bases and J by 6 bases, and 12 bases separated the two germline ends. This CDR3 has 15 amino acids. CDR3 in DNA: TGTGCCAGCAGTTACTCGTGGGACACTGCCAATGAGCAGTTCTTC. This gives the protein CASSYSWDTANEQFF.

This chain uses TRBV28 with TRBJ2-1; 8 bases fit TRBD2. This CDR3 comprises 16 residues. In germline, CDR1 is MDHEN, CDR2 SYDVKM. V trimming: 6 bases; J trimming: 0 bases; junction bases outside the gene matches: 7. The CDR3 protein is CASSGSGVSSYNEQFF. Written as DNA, the CDR3 is TGTGCCAGCAGCGGTAGCGGGGTAAGCTCCTACAATGAGCAGTTCTTC.

The chain recombines TRBV13 with TRBJ2-3; TRBD1 matches at 9 bases. CDR3 length equals 16 residues. CDR1 PRHDT and CDR2 FYEKMQ come from the germline V gene (reference sequence). After removal of 0 bases from V and 9 bases from J, the junction contained 10 bases not matched to a gene. The DNA for the CDR3 is TGTGCCAGCAGCTTAGGTTACGGGACAGGGATGGACACGCAGTATTTT. Encoded protein: CASSLGYGTGMDTQYF. The whole variable domain, filled in from reference TRBV13 and TRBJ2-3, reads AAGVIQSPRHLIKEKRETATLKCYPIPRHDTVYWYQQGPGQDPQFLISFYEKMQSDKGSIPDRFSAQQFSDYHSELNMSSLELGDSALYFCASSLGYGTGMDTQYFGPGTRLTVL.

The rearrangement joins TRBV2 to TRBJ1-2; D gene unclear. The CDR3 loop spans 17 amino acids. Germline V gene lookup returns CDR1 SNHLY and CDR2 FYNNEI. The V gene lost 5 bases and the J gene lost 0 bases, with 19 bases spanning the gap. As DNA, the CDR3 is TGTGCCAGCAGTATTAGCCGGGCCCCTACAGCTAACTATGGCTACACCTTC. Translation gives CASSISRAPTANYGYTF.

The chain has TRBV11-2 and TRBJ1-3; no clear D gene. The CDR3 sequence is 17 residues long. Trimming stripped 3 bases from V and 0 bases from J, with 15 bases between. Germline V gene sequence: CDR1 SGHAT, CDR2 FQNNGV. CDR3 region: CASSFDSVKSSGNTIYF. DNA for the CDR3: TGTGCCAGCAGCTTCGACTCAGTCAAGAGCTCTGGAAACACCATATATTTT.

The rearrangement joins TRBV2 to TRBJ1-1; D is unclear. The CDR3 length is 14 residues. V was clipped by 8 bases and J by 5 bases, with 18 bases between them. Germline CDR1 SNHLY, CDR2 FYNNEI. CDR3: CASYLERGGTEAFF. DNA of the CDR3: TGTGCCAGCTACCTAGAGCGGGGAGGAACTGAAGCTTTCTTT.

The chain has TRBV27 and TRBJ2-7; TRBD1 matches at 7 bases. The CDR3 runs 16 residues. Germline loops: CDR1 MNHEY, CDR2 SMNVEV (reference sequence). Trimming at V came to 1 base and at J to 7 bases, leaving 13 bases not matched to a gene. This chain's CDR3 is CASSLLQVEGAREQYF. The CDR3, as DNA: TGTGCCAGCAGTTTATTACAAGTAGAGGGGGCACGGGAGCAGTACTTC.

This sequence joins TRBV13 and TRBJ2-7; 13 bases line up with TRBD2. V gave up 5 bases and J gave up 3 bases; unmatched junction bases: 10. The germline gives CDR1 PRHDT, CDR2 FYEKMQ (reference sequence). The CDR3 has 17 amino acids. CDR3 sequence (DNA): TGTGCCAGCAGCATCGGACTAGCGGGAGCCTTAGGCTACGAGCAGTACTTC. Protein product: CASSIGLAGALGYEQYF.